A selection of T cell receptor beta chains follows, all from one sample in a study of blood T cells in healthy people across ages. One entry per CDR3 protein results from TCRdb running MiXCR on the 5' RACE reads. Counted here are about 810,000 distinct CDR3 sequences, 36% occurring once; the ten biggest clones make up about an eighth. The sequencing input was blood. All receptors derive from a man aged 18 to 29 in good health. Both conserved end residues are part of each CDR3. D genes are given only for firm matches. Size tells how often a clone was seen (once, few, many) or the class of an expanded clone, and some rows leave it out.

v_gene,abundance,j_gene,d_gene,CDR3aa,CDR3nt
TRBV7-2,many,TRBJ1-2,NA,CASSFFSRDSYGYTF,TGTGCCAGCAGCTTCTTTAGCAGGGATAGCTATGGCTACACCTTC
TRBV29-1,few,TRBJ1-1,NA,CSVEESYEKGKAFF,TGCAGCGTTGAAGAGTCGTACGAAAAGGGTAAAGCTTTCTTT
TRBV6-5,NA,TRBJ2-3,NA,CASSYSSTHRRSTDTQYF,TGTGCCAGCAGTTACTCATCCACCCACAGGAGAAGCACAGATACGCAGTATTTT
TRBV12-3/TRBV12-4,many,TRBJ1-1,NA,CASSRTAMNTEAFF,TGTGCCAGCAGTCGGACAGCTATGAACACTGAAGCTTTCTTT
TRBV7-9,NA,TRBJ2-5,NA,CASSILSGLGETQYF,TGTGCCAGCAGTATCCTATCGGGGTTGGGAGAGACCCAGTACTTC
TRBV7-9,few,TRBJ1-1,NA,CASSLATGQNTEAFF,TGTGCCAGCAGCTTAGCAACAGGGCAGAACACTGAAGCTTTCTTT
TRBV21-1,NA,TRBJ1-5,NA,CASMSEGYSNQPQHF,TGTGCCAGCATGTCCGAGGGCTATAGCAATCAGCCCCAGCATTTT
TRBV10-3,NA,TRBJ2-7,NA,CAISVTPPRRSAYEQYF,TGTGCCATCAGTGTCACGCCCCCCCGCCGTTCAGCCTACGAGCAGTACTTC
TRBV3-1,few,TRBJ1-1,NA,CASGRREGGLTEAFF,TGTGCCAGCGGCCGCCGAGAGGGAGGTTTGACTGAAGCTTTCTTT
TRBV20-1,NA,TRBJ1-6,TRBD1,CSATGTESSYNSPLHF,TGCAGTGCTACCGGGACAGAGAGCTCCTATAATTCACCCCTCCACTTT
TRBV2,NA,TRBJ1-1,TRBD1,CASSLGGQTNTEAFF,TGTGCCAGCAGTTTGGGGGGACAGACGAACACTGAAGCTTTCTTT
TRBV5-6,few,TRBJ2-5,TRBD1,CASSADRVETQYF,TGTGCCAGCAGCGCCGACAGGGTTGAGACCCAGTACTTC
TRBV28,NA,TRBJ2-2,TRBD1,CASSSLWWDRGSTGELFF,TGTGCCAGCAGTTCTCTTTGGTGGGACAGGGGAAGTACCGGGGAGCTGTTTTTT
TRBV28,NA,TRBJ2-1,TRBD2,CASSRSGGGNNEQFF,TGTGCCAGCAGTCGTAGCGGGGGAGGTAACAATGAGCAGTTCTTC
TRBV20-1,few,TRBJ2-7,NA,CSARRSARDEQYF,TGCAGTGCTAGGAGGAGCGCTAGGGACGAGCAGTACTTC
TRBV27,NA,TRBJ2-6,NA,CASSFLSRARSGANVLTF,TGTGCCAGCAGTTTCCTATCAAGGGCCCGCTCTGGGGCCAACGTCCTGACTTTC
TRBV5-1,many,TRBJ2-1,TRBD1,CASSPRRQGAQNEQFF,TGCGCCAGCAGCCCAAGGAGACAGGGGGCGCAAAATGAGCAGTTCTTC
TRBV28,NA,TRBJ1-1,NA,CTSSLGVGDKAFF,TGTACCAGCAGTTTGGGTGTAGGGGATAAAGCTTTCTTT
TRBV6-5,few,TRBJ2-1,NA,CASSRTRDNEQFF,TGTGCCAGCAGTCGGACAAGGGACAATGAGCAGTTCTTC
TRBV27,many,TRBJ2-4,NA,CASSSRAKNIQYF,TGTGCCAGCAGTTCACGAGCCAAAAACATTCAGTACTTC